This is a list of T cell receptor beta chains from one sample in a study of blood T cell repertoires in COVID-19. Sequenced by immunoSEQ multiplex PCR; TCRdb stores in-frame clones only, minus some. Among approximately 62,000 clones listed, approximately 90% were seen once. The sample comprised peripheral blood. All receptors come from a man aged 55 to 69 with acute or convalescent COVID-19. The CDR3 runs from the conserved cysteine through the conserved F or W. The order of the fields is V gene, J gene, D gene, clone size, CDR3 DNA, CDR3 protein. A D gene is named only where the DNA matches it firmly. Only some rows state a clone size, as once, few, many or a class for expanded clones.

>TRBV25-1|TRBJ2-1|-|-
TGTGCCAGCAGTGCCTTAGGGGCTTCAAACAATGAGCAGTTCTTC
CASSALGASNNEQFF
>TRBV7-9|TRBJ2-2|TRBD2|-
TGTGCCAGCACCCTAGCGGGAAACACCGGGGAGCTGTTTTTT
CASTLAGNTGELFF
>TRBV7-3|TRBJ2-1|TRBD1|-
TGTGCCAGCAGCGCCCCGGGACAGGGGGCTCGTAATGAGCAGTTCTTC
CASSAPGQGARNEQFF
>TRBV19|TRBJ1-3|TRBD1|-
TGTGCCAGTAGCCCCGACAGGGCTGGAAACACCATATATTTT
CASSPDRAGNTIYF
>TRBV5-4|TRBJ1-1|-|-
TGTGCCAGCAGCTTGAACAGGAACACTGAAGCTTTCTTT
CASSLNRNTEAFF
>TRBV28|TRBJ1-5|-|-
TGTGCCAGCAGTCCCTATCCGAGGGCGGTCAAGGATCAGCCCCAGCATTTT
CASSPYPRAVKDQPQHF
>TRBV16|TRBJ1-4|-|-
TGTGCCAGCAGCCCGAGGACCGGGGTAGGGGAAAAACTGTTTTTT
CASSPRTGVGEKLFF
>TRBV4-1|TRBJ2-5|-|-
TGCGCCAGCAGCCAAGAACTGAGGGAGACCCAGTACTTC
CASSQELRETQYF
>TRBV7-9|TRBJ1-4|-|once
TGTGCCAGCAGCTTACAATTCGGACAGCGTAATGAAAAACTGTTTTTT
CASSLQFGQRNEKLFF
>TRBV5-8|TRBJ1-3|-|-
TGTGCCAGCAGGATAATTGCGGCAGGAAACACCATATATTTT
CASRIIAAGNTIYF
>TRBV6-5|TRBJ1-6|-|-
TGTGCCAGCAGGGACAGCCCGTATAATTCACCCCTCCACTTT
CASRDSPYNSPLHF
>TRBV7-2|TRBJ1-5|TRBD1|-
TGTGCCAGCAGCTTAGGGGGGACAGGGGGCGTTCAGCCCCAGCATTTT
CASSLGGTGGVQPQHF
>TRBV7-9|TRBJ2-7|-|-
TGTGCCAGCAGCTTGGACATCCACGAGCAGTACTTC
CASSLDIHEQYF
>TRBV5-1|TRBJ2-1|TRBD2|-
TGCGCCAGCAGCTGGGGACTAGCGGGATCCAACTACAATGAGCAGTTCTTC
CASSWGLAGSNYNEQFF
>TRBV6-2/TRBV6-3|TRBJ2-7|TRBD2|-
TGTGCCAGCAGTCGGCTTACTAGCGGGAGTTACTACGAGCAGTACTTC
CASSRLTSGSYYEQYF
>TRBV5-1|TRBJ2-1|-|-
TGCGCCAGCAGCGGGGACATAGACAATGAGCAGTTCTTC
CASSGDIDNEQFF
>TRBV7-2|TRBJ1-1|-|once
TGTGCCAGCAGCTTAGGGGGCGAAAGGACTGAAGCTTTCTTT
CASSLGGERTEAFF
>TRBV19|TRBJ1-1|-|-
TGTGCCAGTAGTATGATATTCGGGGGGAAAGGGACTGAAGCTTTCTTT
CASSMIFGGKGTEAFF
>TRBV2|TRBJ1-2|-|-
TGTGCCAGCAGTGAATTGGGGGCGCAAGGCTACACCTTC
CASSELGAQGYTF
>TRBV20-1|TRBJ2-7|TRBD1|-
TGCAGTATTGGGACAGGGGCCGAGCAGTACTTC
CSIGTGAEQYF
>TRBV14|TRBJ1-6|-|-
TGTGCCAGCAGCCATTACAGAGAAAATTCACCCCTCCACTTT
CASSHYRENSPLHF
>TRBV19|TRBJ1-1|-|-
TGTGCCAGTAGTATAGAACAGGTCCCTGAAGCTTTCTTT
CASSIEQVPEAFF
>TRBV24-1|TRBJ2-1|TRBD2|-
TGTGCCACCAGTGATTTGGACACCGGGACTAGCGGGAGAATGGATGAGCAGTTCTTC
CATSDLDTGTSGRMDEQFF
>TRBV15|TRBJ1-5|TRBD1|-
TGTGCCACCAGCAGAGAGGGACAGCCCAATCAGCCCCAGCATTTT
CATSREGQPNQPQHF
>TRBV19|TRBJ2-3|TRBD1|-
TGTGCCAGTAGTTCCGGGACAGGGGGCTTGAGGGATACGCAGTATTTT
CASSSGTGGLRDTQYF
>TRBV29-1|TRBJ2-5|TRBD1|once
TGCAGCGTTCGGACAGGGGAAGAGACCCAGTACTTC
CSVRTGEETQYF
>TRBV18|TRBJ2-1|-|-
TGTGCCAGCTCACCCATCGCGGCCAACAATGAGCAGTTCTTC
CASSPIAANNEQFF
>TRBV11-2|TRBJ2-6|-|once
TGTGCCAGCAGTTTGGACAGCCTGAGCACCAACGTCCTGACTTTC
CASSLDSLSTNVLTF
>TRBV7-9|TRBJ2-7|TRBD1|-
TGTGCCAGCAGCTTAGGGACAGGGGCCTCCTACGAGCAGTACTTC
CASSLGTGASYEQYF
>TRBV7-9|TRBJ1-2|TRBD1|-
TGTGCCAGCAGCTTAGCTTCCGACAGGGGTTATGGCTACACCTTC
CASSLASDRGYGYTF
>TRBV30|TRBJ1-5|-|-
TGTGCCTGGTCCCCCAACTGGAGGGGAGGTCAGCCCCAGCATTTT
CAWSPNWRGGQPQHF
>TRBV6-2/TRBV6-3|TRBJ2-1|TRBD2|-
TGTGCCAGCAGTTACAGCCCGCTTACTAGCGGTTACAATGAGCAGTTCTTC
CASSYSPLTSGYNEQFF
>TRBV7-2|TRBJ1-2|-|-
TGTGCCATCAATGGGGGGGATAAAGCTAACTATGGCTACACCTTC
CAINGGDKANYGYTF
>TRBV19|TRBJ1-2|-|few
TGTGCCAGTAGTATCCCGAAGGGTGAAGGGGGTGGAATTGGCTACACCTTC
CASSIPKGEGGGIGYTF
>TRBV7-6|TRBJ2-2|-|-
TGTGCCAGCAGCAACGTTAGAAGGGAGCCGGACACCGGGGAGCTGTTTTTT
CASSNVRREPDTGELFF
>TRBV30|TRBJ1-4|-|-
TGTGCCTGGAGTTTCCCTCTCGCGGGAGGGAGTGAAAAACTGTTTTTT
CAWSFPLAGGSEKLFF
>TRBV19|TRBJ1-5|TRBD1|-
TGTGCCAGTAGTAAGGGGACAGGGGGTTACAATCAGCCCCAGCATTTT
CASSKGTGGYNQPQHF
>TRBV6-6|TRBJ2-7|-|few
TGTGCCAGCAGTTCTCAACAGGGCTACGAGCAGTACTTC
CASSSQQGYEQYF
>TRBV7-8|TRBJ2-5|TRBD2|once
TGTGCCAGCAGCTTACTGACTAGCGAGCCTGGAGAGACCCAGTACTTC
CASSLLTSEPGETQYF
>TRBV6-2/TRBV6-3|TRBJ1-2|-|-
TGTGCCAGCAGTCCCGGGGTCTATGGCTACACCTTC
CASSPGVYGYTF
>TRBV28|TRBJ1-6|TRBD1|-
TGTGCCAGCAGTTTATACCCGGGACAGTATAATTCACCCCTCCACTTT
CASSLYPGQYNSPLHF
>TRBV7-9|TRBJ1-4|-|-
TGTGCCAGCAGCTTAGGAGACAATAATGAAAAACTGTTTTTT
CASSLGDNNEKLFF
>TRBV4-3|TRBJ2-3|TRBD2|-
TGCGCCAGCAGCCAAGGGGCGGGAGTTGGCACAGATACGCAGTATTTT
CASSQGAGVGTDTQYF
>TRBV19|TRBJ2-3|TRBD1|-
TGTGCCAGTAAGGGACAGGGTACAGATACGCAGTATTTT
CASKGQGTDTQYF
>TRBV29-1|TRBJ1-3|-|-
TGCAGCGTTAGGTGGGGCGGGAGGAACACCATATATTTT
CSVRWGGRNTIYF
>TRBV28|TRBJ2-7|TRBD2|-
TGTGCCAGCAGTTTGAGGCGGGGGGGACGTCTCCTCAAGAAGGACTTC
CASSLRRGGRLLKKDF
>TRBV4-1|TRBJ1-5|-|once
TGCGCCAGCAGCCAGCAAGGGGGGGCGTTTTTGGGTCAGCCCCAGCATTTT
CASSQQGGAFLGQPQHF
>TRBV7-2|TRBJ2-1|TRBD2|once
TGTGCCAGCAGCTTAGAACGGACTAGGTCATCGGGGGAGCAGTTCTTC
CASSLERTRSSGEQFF
>TRBV7-2|TRBJ1-6|-|-
TGTGCCAGCTCCGGTTCCGTCCTCAATTCACCCCTCCACTTT
CASSGSVLNSPLHF